Sequencing of this TCR beta chain was carried out in a study of PD-1 blockade in classical Hodgkin lymphoma. At the level of the study: On a schedule of every 2 weeks, patients received nivolumab 3 mg/kg intravenously.

Germline lookup yields CDR1 SGHTA and CDR2 FQGNSA. The CDR3 consists of 15 residues. V was trimmed by 5 bases and J by 0 bases, leaving 11 bases between them. Concerning this clone: Antigen unknown.

Study-level results: With CD4+ cells, TCR diversity rose significantly by C4D1, but not with CD8+ cells. A reduction in baseline TCR diversity was reportedly seen in newly diagnosed patients relative to healthy donors.

The repertoire was sequenced with immunoSEQ multiplex PCR; TCRdb's copy has only in-frame clones and lacks some. The table has 35,000 to 50,000 clones, about 74% seen once. Relapse after autologous stem cell transplantation occurred in every patient, and brentuximab vedotin exposure varied. The sequence derives from a human donor with classical Hodgkin lymphoma. Sequenced material: peripheral blood mononuclear cells (PBMCs), taken at baseline. The gene calls are TRBV7-2 and TRBJ1-5; TRBD1 is a possible D gene (5 bases). The CDR3: CASSPSGGSNQPQHF. CDR3 coding DNA: TGTGCCAGCAGCCCCTCCGGGGGTAGCAATCAGCCCCAGCATTTT.